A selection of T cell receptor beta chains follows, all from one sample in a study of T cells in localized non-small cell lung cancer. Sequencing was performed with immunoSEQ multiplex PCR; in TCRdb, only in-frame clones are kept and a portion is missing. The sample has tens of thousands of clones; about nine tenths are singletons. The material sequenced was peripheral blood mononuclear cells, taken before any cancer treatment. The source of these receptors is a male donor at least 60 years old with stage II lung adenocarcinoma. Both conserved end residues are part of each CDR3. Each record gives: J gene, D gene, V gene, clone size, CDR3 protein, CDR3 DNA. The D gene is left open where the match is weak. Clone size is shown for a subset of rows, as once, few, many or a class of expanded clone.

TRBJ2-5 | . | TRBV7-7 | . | CASSLGPQETQYF | TGTGCCAGCAGCTTAGGGCCACAAGAGACCCAGTACTTC
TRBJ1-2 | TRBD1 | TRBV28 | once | CASSPGTGGYGYTF | TGTGCCAGCAGTCCAGGGACAGGTGGATATGGCTACACCTTC
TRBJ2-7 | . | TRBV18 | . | CASSPAGHLYEQYF | TGTGCCAGCTCACCCGCAGGGCATCTTTACGAGCAGTACTTC
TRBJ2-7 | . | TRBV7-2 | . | CASSYPRGGAYEQYF | TGTGCCAGCAGCTACCCCAGGGGAGGGGCCTACGAGCAGTACTTC
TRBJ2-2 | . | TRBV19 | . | CASSNRPAGELFF | TGTGCCAGTAGTAACAGGCCGGCCGGGGAGCTGTTTTTT
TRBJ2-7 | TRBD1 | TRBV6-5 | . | CASSYLRQGGEQYF | TGTGCCAGCAGTTACTTACGACAGGGGGGAGAGCAGTACTTC
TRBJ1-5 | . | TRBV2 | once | CASSVHPPGVGNQPQHF | TGTGCCAGCAGTGTTCACCCCCCCGGGGTTGGCAATCAGCCCCAGCATTTT
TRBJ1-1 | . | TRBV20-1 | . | CSPIRTEAFF | TGCAGCCCTATCCGGACTGAAGCTTTCTTT
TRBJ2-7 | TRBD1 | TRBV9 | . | CASSVGTGYREQYF | TGTGCCAGCAGCGTAGGGACAGGGTACAGGGAGCAGTACTTC
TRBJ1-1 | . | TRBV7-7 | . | CASRATVNTEAFF | TGTGCCAGCAGGGCTACTGTGAACACTGAAGCTTTCTTT
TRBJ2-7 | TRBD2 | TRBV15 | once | CATSRAGGSYEQYF | TGTGCCACCAGCAGGGCGGGGGGCTCCTACGAGCAGTACTTC
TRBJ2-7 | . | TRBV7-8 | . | CASSLRTSSYEQYF | TGTGCCAGCAGCTTAAGGACAAGCTCCTACGAGCAGTACTTC
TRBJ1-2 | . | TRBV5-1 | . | CASSLDGGAYGYTF | TGCGCCAGCAGCCTGGATGGGGGGGCCTATGGCTACACCTTC
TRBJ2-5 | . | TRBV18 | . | CASSPPQEVETQYF | TGTGCCAGCTCACCACCGCAGGAAGTGGAGACCCAGTACTTC
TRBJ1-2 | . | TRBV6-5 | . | CASSYGGAGGYTF | TGTGCCAGCAGTTACGGGGGGGCGGGAGGCTACACCTTC
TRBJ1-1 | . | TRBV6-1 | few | CASSGDPRLAEAFF | TGTGCCAGCAGTGGAGACCCCCGTCTTGCTGAAGCTTTCTTT
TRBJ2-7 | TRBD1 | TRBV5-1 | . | CASSLARAGGQQYF | TGCGCCAGCAGCTTGGCCAGGGCAGGGGGTCAGCAGTACTTC
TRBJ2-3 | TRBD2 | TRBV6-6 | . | CASRRGEGSTDTQYF | TGTGCCAGCAGAAGAGGGGAGGGGAGCACAGATACGCAGTATTTT
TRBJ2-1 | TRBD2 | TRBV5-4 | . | CASSLAKVQRGDEQFF | TGTGCCAGCAGCTTGGCTAAGGTGCAACGGGGGGATGAGCAGTTCTTC
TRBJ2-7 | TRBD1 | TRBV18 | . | CASSQRDSGNYEQYF | TGTGCCAGCTCCCAGAGGGACAGTGGTAACTACGAGCAGTACTTC
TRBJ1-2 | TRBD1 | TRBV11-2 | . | CASSPGTGLGYTF | TGTGCCAGCAGCCCCGGGACAGGGTTAGGCTACACCTTC
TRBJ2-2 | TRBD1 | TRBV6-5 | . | CASSYGTVNTGELFF | TGTGCCAGCAGTTATGGGACAGTGAACACCGGGGAGCTGTTTTTT
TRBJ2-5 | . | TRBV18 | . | CASSPPSVETQYF | TGTGCCAGCTCACCACCAAGCGTAGAGACCCAGTACTTC
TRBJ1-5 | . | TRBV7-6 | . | CASSLGQGGRNQPQHF | TGTGCCAGCAGCTTGGGGCAGGGAGGTCGCAATCAGCCCCAGCATTTT
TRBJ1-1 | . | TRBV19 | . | CASSILGRPTNTEAFF | TGTGCCAGTAGTATACTGGGCCGACCTACGAACACTGAAGCTTTCTTT
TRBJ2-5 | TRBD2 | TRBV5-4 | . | CASSTSGRPRGETQYF | TGTGCCAGCAGCACTAGCGGGAGGCCCCGGGGGGAGACCCAGTACTTC
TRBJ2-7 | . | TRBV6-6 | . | CASSQTIRDPKQYF | TGTGCCAGCAGTCAAACGATACGGGACCCCAAGCAGTACTTC
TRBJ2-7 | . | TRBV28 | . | CASRYSALVSYEQYF | TGTGCCAGCAGATACAGTGCCCTGGTGTCCTACGAGCAGTACTTC
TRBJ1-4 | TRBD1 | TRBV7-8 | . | CASSPTGGLANEKLFF | TGTGCCAGCAGCCCTACAGGGGGCTTGGCTAATGAAAAACTGTTTTTT
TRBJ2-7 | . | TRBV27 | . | CASSFWGNTYEQYF | TGTGCCAGCAGTTTTTGGGGAAATACCTACGAGCAGTACTTC
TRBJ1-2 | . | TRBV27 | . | CASRTGSGGYTF | TGTGCCAGCAGGACAGGATCGGGAGGCTACACCTTC
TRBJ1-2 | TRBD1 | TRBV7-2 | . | CASSDRGVFAYTF | TGTGCCAGCAGCGACAGGGGGGTATTCGCCTACACCTTC
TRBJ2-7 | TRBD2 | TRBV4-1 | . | CASSRPAGEYEQYF | TGCGCCAGCAGCCGACCAGCGGGAGAGTACGAGCAGTACTTC
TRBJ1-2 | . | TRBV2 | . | CASSAAAYGYTF | TGTGCCAGCAGTGCGGCAGCCTATGGCTACACCTTC
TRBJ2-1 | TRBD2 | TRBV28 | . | CASRTSGRGNEQFF | TGTGCCAGCAGAACTAGCGGGAGGGGCAATGAGCAGTTCTTC
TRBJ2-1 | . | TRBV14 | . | CASSLGQFSYNEQFF | TGTGCCAGCAGTTTAGGACAGTTCTCCTACAATGAGCAGTTCTTC
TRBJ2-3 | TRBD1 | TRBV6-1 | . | CASSEDRGRFTDTQYF | TGTGCCAGCAGCGAAGACAGGGGGCGATTTACAGATACGCAGTATTTT
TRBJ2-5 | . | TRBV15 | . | CATSRDRQPGETQYF | TGTGCCACCAGCAGAGATCGTCAGCCAGGGGAGACCCAGTACTTC
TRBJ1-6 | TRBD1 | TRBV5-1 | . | CASSLAGTGVYNSPLHF | TGCGCCAGCAGCTTGGCCGGGACAGGAGTCTATAATTCACCCCTCCACTTT
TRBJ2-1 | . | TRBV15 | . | CATSRESAGHSYNEQFF | TGTGCCACCAGCAGAGAGTCGGCGGGCCACTCCTACAATGAGCAGTTCTTC
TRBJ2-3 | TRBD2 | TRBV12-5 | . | CASGFRLAGDTQYF | TGTGCTAGTGGTTTCAGACTAGCCGGAGATACGCAGTATTTT
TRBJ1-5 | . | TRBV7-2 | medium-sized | CASSLLGVGSNQPQHF | TGTGCCAGCAGCTTACTGGGGGTAGGTAGCAATCAGCCCCAGCATTTT
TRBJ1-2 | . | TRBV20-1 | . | CLQGDDGYTF | TGCTTACAGGGTGACGATGGCTACACCTTC
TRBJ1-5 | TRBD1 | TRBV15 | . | CATSRGTGGSNQPQHF | TGTGCCACCAGCAGAGGGACAGGGGGGAGCAATCAGCCCCAGCATTTT